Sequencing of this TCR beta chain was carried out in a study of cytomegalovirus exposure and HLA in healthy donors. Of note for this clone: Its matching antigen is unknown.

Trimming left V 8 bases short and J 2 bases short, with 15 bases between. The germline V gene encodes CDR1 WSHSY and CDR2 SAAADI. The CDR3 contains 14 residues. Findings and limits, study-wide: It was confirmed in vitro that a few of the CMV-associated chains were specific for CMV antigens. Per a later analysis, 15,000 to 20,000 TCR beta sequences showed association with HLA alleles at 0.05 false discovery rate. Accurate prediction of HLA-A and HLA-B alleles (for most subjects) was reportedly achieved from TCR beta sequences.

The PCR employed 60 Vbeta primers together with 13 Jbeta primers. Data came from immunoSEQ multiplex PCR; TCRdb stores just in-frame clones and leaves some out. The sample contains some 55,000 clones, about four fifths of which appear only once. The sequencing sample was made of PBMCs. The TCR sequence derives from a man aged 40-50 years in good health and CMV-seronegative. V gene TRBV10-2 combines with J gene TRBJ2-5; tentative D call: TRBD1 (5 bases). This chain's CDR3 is CASAWSGQQETQYF. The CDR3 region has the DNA TGCGCCAGCGCCTGGTCAGGACAACAAGAGACCCAGTACTTC.